One T cell receptor (beta chain) is described in this entry. The antigen is unknown. CDR3 length: 14 residues. V dropped 3 bases and J dropped 4 bases, with 12 bases sitting between them. Per the germline V gene, CDR1 is MDHEN and CDR2 is SYDVKM. Amplification used 60 Vbeta primers and 13 Jbeta primers. The authors' processing: Around 80 million unique TCR beta chains, roughly 11 million of them shared, were counted by a later analysis. Method: immunoSEQ multiplex PCR; TCRdb's copy keeps in-frame clones and lacks some. V and J calls and clone size come straight from that table; D and trimming were deduced from the DNA. Of 180,000 or so clones listed, 75% to 80% were seen once; the top ten hold around 15%. The data stem from a study of cytomegalovirus exposure and HLA in healthy donors. About the study: As an earlier analysis found, roughly 170 million T cells yielded over 95 million unique TCR beta sequences. General study results and limits: Researchers catalogued some 160 TCR beta chains as cytomegalovirus-associated.

Sequencing was carried out using PBMCs. The sequence derives from a man aged 45-65 years in good health and CMV-seropositive. The chain combines TRBV28 with TRBJ1-2, with a possible D match to TRBD1 (5 bases). DNA of the CDR3: TGTGCCAGCAGTTTCGCAGGGTCCTCCTATGGCTACACCTTC. Protein sequence: CASSFAGSSYGYTF.